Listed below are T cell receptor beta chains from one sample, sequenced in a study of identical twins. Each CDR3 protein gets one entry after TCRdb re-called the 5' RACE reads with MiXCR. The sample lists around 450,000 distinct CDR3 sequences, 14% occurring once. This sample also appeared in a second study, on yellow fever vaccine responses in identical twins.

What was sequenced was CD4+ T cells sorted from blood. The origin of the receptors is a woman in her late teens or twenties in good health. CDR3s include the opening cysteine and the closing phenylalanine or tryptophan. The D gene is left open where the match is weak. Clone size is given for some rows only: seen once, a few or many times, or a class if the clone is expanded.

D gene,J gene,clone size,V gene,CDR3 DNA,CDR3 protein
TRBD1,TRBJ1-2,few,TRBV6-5,TGTGCCAGCAGTTACTTCGCAACTACAGGGGGTAACGGCTACACCTTC,CASSYFATTGGNGYTF
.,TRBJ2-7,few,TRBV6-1,TGTGCCAGCAGTCGGACGGTCAGCTCCTACGAGCAGTACTTC,CASSRTVSSYEQYF
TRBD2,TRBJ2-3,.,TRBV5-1,TGCGCCAGCAGCGCAGTGGCGGGAGTGGTGAGGCAGTATTTT,CASSAVAGVVRQYF
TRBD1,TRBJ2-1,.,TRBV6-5,TGTGCCAGCAGTAACACGGACAGGACGCAGTTCTTC,CASSNTDRTQFF
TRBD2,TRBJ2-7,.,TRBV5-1,TGCGCCAGCAGCCCGGGGCCAGCGGGGATGATCTACGAGCAGTACTTC,CASSPGPAGMIYEQYF
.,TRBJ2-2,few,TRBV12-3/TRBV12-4,TGTGCCAGCAGCCCTCAGGGGTCCACCGGGGAGCTGTTTTTT,CASSPQGSTGELFF
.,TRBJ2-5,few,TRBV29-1,TGCAGCGTGGAGTCTACCCCGAAGACCCAGTACTTC,CSVESTPKTQYF
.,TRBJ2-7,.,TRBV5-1,TGCGCCAGCAGCTTGGCATGGGACTTAATCTACGAGCAGTACTTC,CASSLAWDLIYEQYF
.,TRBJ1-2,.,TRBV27,TGTGCCAGCAGTTTATCGATTCCCCCGGCCCGCTACACCTTC,CASSLSIPPARYTF
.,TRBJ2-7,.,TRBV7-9,TGTGCCAGCAGCCCCCGACTACTCTGCTACGAGCAGTACTTC,CASSPRLLCYEQYF
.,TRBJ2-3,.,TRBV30,TGTGCCTGGAGTTCTCCAAGGGGCCCTAGCACAGATACGCAGTATTTT,CAWSSPRGPSTDTQYF
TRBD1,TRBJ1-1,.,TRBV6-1,TGTGCCAGCAGTCCCACCGGTTACAGGGGACGCGAAGCTTTCTTT,CASSPTGYRGREAFF
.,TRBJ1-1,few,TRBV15,TGTGCCACCCGAAGACAGGCTGAAGCTTTCTTT,CATRRQAEAFF
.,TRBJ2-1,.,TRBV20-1,TGCAGTGCTAGCCGAGAGGGGCAGTTCAATGAGCAGTTCTTC,CSASREGQFNEQFF
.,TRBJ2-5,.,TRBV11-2,TGTGCCAGCAGCTTATGGGGCCAAGGTTACCAAGAGACCCAGTACTTC,CASSLWGQGYQETQYF
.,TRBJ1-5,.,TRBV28,TGTGCCAGCAGTTTCGGCAGGCAACAGCCCCAGCATTTT,CASSFGRQQPQHF
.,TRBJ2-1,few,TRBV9,TGTGCCAGCAGCGTAGTAACACAGGGAGCCTACAATGAGCAGTTCTTC,CASSVVTQGAYNEQFF
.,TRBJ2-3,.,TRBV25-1,TGTGCCAGCAGTGGAGAATACACAGATACGCAGTATTTT,CASSGEYTDTQYF
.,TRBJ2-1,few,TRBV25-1,TGTGCCAGCAGTTCTCGGGGGACCTCCTACAATGAGCAGTTCTTC,CASSSRGTSYNEQFF
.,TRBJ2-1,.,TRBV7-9,TGTGCCAGCAGCTTAGTCCGCAATGAGCAGTTCTTC,CASSLVRNEQFF
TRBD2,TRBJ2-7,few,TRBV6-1,TGTGCCAGCATCAGACAAGCGGGAGTCGGCTCCGAGCAGTACTTC,CASIRQAGVGSEQYF
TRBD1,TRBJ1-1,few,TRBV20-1,TGCAGTGCTAGACAGGGGGCCCTGAACACTGAAGCTTTCTTT,CSARQGALNTEAFF
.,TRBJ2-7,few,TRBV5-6,TGTGCCAGCAGCTTGCCGGGGGCCGGCTACGAGCAGTACTTC,CASSLPGAGYEQYF
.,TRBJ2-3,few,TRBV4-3,TGCGCCAGCAGCCAAAACAGCGGGAGCACAGATACGCAGTATTTT,CASSQNSGSTDTQYF
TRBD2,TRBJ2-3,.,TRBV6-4,TGTGCCGCCCGAGTAGGGCGGGAGGACCCCCCAGATACGCAGTATTTT,CAARVGREDPPDTQYF
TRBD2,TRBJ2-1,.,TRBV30,TGTGCCGGGACCGGGAGGATGTTGGACAATGAGCAGTTCTTC,CAGTGRMLDNEQFF
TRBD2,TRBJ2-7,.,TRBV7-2,TGTGCCAGCAGCTCCTTACTAGCGGGAAACTACGAGCAGTACTTC,CASSSLLAGNYEQYF
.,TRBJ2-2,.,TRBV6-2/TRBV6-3,TGTGCCAGCCGAACGGGATCGCCCCTTACCGGGGAGCTGTTTTTT,CASRTGSPLTGELFF
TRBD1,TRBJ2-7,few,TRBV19,TGTGCCAGTAGGGGAGCCGGGACAGGGTTGAACGAGCAGTACTTC,CASRGAGTGLNEQYF
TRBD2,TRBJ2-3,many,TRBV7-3,TGTGCCAGCAGCTTAGGACTAGCGGGGAACACAGATACGCAGTATTTT,CASSLGLAGNTDTQYF
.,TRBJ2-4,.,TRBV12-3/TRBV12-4,TGTGCCAGCAGTTTTGGGGGGCTATTTGACATTCAGTACTTC,CASSFGGLFDIQYF
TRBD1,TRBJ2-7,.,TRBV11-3,TGTGCCAGCAGCTTATGGGACAGCACCTACGAGCAGTACTTC,CASSLWDSTYEQYF
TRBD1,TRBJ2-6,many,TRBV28,TGTGCCACCCGACAGGGGGCGCGTTTTGGGGCCAACGTCCTGACTTTC,CATRQGARFGANVLTF
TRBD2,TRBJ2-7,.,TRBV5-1,TGCGCCAGCAGCTTGGTGGCTAGCGGGGGGGTCGAGACCTACGAGCAGTACTTC,CASSLVASGGVETYEQYF
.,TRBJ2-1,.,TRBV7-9,TGTGCCAGCAGCTTAATCCCCCCGCAGTACAATGAGCAGTTCTTC,CASSLIPPQYNEQFF
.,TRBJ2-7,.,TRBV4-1,TGCGCCAGCAGCCAAGAAGGGGGGCTCGGGGGGTTCACCTACGAGCAGTACTTC,CASSQEGGLGGFTYEQYF
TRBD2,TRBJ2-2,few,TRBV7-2,TGTGCCAGCAGCAAGAATAGCGGGGGCGTTATAGGGGAGCTGTTTTTT,CASSKNSGGVIGELFF
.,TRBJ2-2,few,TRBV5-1,TGCGCCAGCAGCTCCGGGACCGCCACCGGGGAGCTGTTTTTT,CASSSGTATGELFF
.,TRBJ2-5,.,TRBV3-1,TGTGCCAGCAGCCCTGGGGTCGGGCCGTCGGAGACCCAGTACTTC,CASSPGVGPSETQYF
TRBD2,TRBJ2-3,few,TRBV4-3,TGCGCCAGCAGCCAAGATCTGGCGGGAGGCCCCCTTAGCACAGATACGCAGTATTTT,CASSQDLAGGPLSTDTQYF
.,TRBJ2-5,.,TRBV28,TGTGCCAGCAGTTTATTTGGTCCAGGCGGGACCCAGTACTTC,CASSLFGPGGTQYF
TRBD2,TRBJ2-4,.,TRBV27,TGTGCCAGCAGTTCCATGGGACTAGCGGGGGGCAAAAACATTCAGTACTTC,CASSSMGLAGGKNIQYF
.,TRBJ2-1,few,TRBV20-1,TGCAGTGCTAGAGGGGGACTGGGGTCCTACAATGAGCAGTTCTTC,CSARGGLGSYNEQFF
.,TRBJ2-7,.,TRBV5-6,TGTGCCAGCTGCCCTATGACGGGACGGGGCGCCTACGAGCAGTACTTC,CASCPMTGRGAYEQYF
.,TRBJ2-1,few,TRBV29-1,TGCAGCGTTGAAGGAGGGTCCTCCACCTACAATGAGCAGTTCTTC,CSVEGGSSTYNEQFF
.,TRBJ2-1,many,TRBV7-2,TGTGCCAGCCTACTTGAACGGGGGTTAGGCTCCTACAATGAGCAGTTCTTC,CASLLERGLGSYNEQFF
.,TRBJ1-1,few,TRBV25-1,TGTGCCAGCAGTTTGGGCAGCTTGCAGGCCACTGAAGCTTTCTTT,CASSLGSLQATEAFF
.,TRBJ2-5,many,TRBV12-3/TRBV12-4,TGTGCCAGCAGTCTCGAGACTACCATAGAGACCCAGTACTTC,CASSLETTIETQYF
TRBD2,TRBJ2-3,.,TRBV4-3,TGCGCCAGCAGCCAAGATAGACTAGCGGGAAGCACAGATACGCAGTATTTT,CASSQDRLAGSTDTQYF
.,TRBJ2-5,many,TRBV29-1,TGCAGCGTTGGATTGGGAGAGACCCAGTACTTC,CSVGLGETQYF
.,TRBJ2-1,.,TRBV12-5,TGTGCTAGTGTTAGCCTCGGCAATGAGCAGTTCTTC,CASVSLGNEQFF
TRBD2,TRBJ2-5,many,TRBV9,TGTGCCAGCAGCACCGGCACCCGGGGAGGGCCAGGAGAGACCCAGTACTTC,CASSTGTRGGPGETQYF
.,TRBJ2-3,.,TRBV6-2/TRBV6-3,TGTGCCAGCAAGGGAGCTAGAGATACGCAGTATTTT,CASKGARDTQYF
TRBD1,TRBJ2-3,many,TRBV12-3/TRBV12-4,TGTGCCAGCAGTTTAGCTCCCGGGACAGGAGATACGCAGTATTTT,CASSLAPGTGDTQYF
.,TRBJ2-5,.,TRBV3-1,TGTGCCAGCAGCCAGCCGACTAGAGGAGAGACCCAGTACTTC,CASSQPTRGETQYF